This TCR beta chain is from a study of T-cell reconstitution after alpha-beta-depleted transplantation in children. CDR1 and CDR2 (germline): SGHDT, YYEEEE. The CDR3 consists of 15 residues. The germline V and J ends were trimmed by 7 bases and 2 bases, with 16 bases remaining between them. The TCRbeta library was prepared with unique molecular identifiers. TCRdb re-called the PCR reads with MiXCR, one entry per CDR3 protein. The data contain some 240,000 distinct CDR3 sequences, 7.5% to 10% of them seen just once; the ten biggest clones take up about 4.9%. This clonotype was seen many times. The clonotype comes from a human donor who donated a stem cell graft to a child with SCID. This rearrangement joins TRBV5-6 to TRBJ2-1, with D possibly matching TRBD1 (5 bases). Sequenced here: PBMCs from the stem cell graft donor, sampled from the stem cell graft. The CDR3 here is CASGKTETAYNEQFF. The CDR3 DNA follows: TGTGCCAGCGGTAAGACAGAGACTGCCTACAATGAGCAGTTCTTC.